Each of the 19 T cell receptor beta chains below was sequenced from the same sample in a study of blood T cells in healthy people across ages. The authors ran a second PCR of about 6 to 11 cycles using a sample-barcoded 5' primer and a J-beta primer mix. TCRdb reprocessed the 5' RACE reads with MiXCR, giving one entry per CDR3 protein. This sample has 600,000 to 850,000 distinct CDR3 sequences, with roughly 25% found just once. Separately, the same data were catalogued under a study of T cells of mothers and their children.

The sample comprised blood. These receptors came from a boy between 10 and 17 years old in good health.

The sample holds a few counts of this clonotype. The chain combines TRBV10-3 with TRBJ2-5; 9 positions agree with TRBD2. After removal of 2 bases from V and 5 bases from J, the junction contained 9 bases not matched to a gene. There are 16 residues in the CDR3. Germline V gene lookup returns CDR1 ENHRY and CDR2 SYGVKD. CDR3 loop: CAISETRLAEWETQYF. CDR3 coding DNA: TGTGCCATCAGTGAGACGAGACTAGCGGAGTGGGAGACCCAGTACTTC.

Here the CDR3 reads CSVEDRRNYGYTF. In DNA form, the CDR3 reads TGCAGCGTTGAAGATCGCCGAAACTATGGCTACACCTTC. The chain couples TRBV29-1 to TRBJ1-2, with no clear D. Trimming pared 0 bases from V and 2 bases from J, leaving 7 bases between. Germline V gene data show CDR1 as SQVTM and CDR2 as ANQGSEA. The CDR3 is made up of 13 amino acids. Full variable domain (remainder filled in from reference TRBV29-1 and TRBJ1-2): SAVISQKPSRDICQRGTSLTIQCQVDSQVTMMFWYRQQPGQSLTLIATANQGSEATYESGFVIDKFPISRPNLTFSTLTVSNMSPEDSSIYLCSVEDRRNYGYTFGSGTRLTVV.

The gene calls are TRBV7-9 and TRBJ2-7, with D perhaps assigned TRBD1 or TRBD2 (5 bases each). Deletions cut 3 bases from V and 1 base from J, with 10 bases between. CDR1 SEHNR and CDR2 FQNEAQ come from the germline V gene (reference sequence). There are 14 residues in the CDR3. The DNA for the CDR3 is TGTGCCAGCAGCTTTATGGGGACGTCCTACGAGCAGTACTTC. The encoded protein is CASSFMGTSYEQYF.

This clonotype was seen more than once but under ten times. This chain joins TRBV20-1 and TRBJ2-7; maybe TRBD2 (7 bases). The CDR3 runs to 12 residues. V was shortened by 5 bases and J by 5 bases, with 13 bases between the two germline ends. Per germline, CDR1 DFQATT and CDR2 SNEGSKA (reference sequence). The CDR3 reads CSAPQGGDEQYF. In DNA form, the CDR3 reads TGCAGTGCTCCACAGGGAGGGGACGAGCAGTACTTC.

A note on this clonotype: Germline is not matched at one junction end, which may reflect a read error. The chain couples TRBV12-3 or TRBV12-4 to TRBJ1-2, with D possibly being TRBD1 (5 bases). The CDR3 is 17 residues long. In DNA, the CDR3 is TGTGCCAGCAGTTTCCCGGGGGGACCTTATGATAACCATGGCTACACCTTC. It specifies CASSFPGGPYDNHGYTF.

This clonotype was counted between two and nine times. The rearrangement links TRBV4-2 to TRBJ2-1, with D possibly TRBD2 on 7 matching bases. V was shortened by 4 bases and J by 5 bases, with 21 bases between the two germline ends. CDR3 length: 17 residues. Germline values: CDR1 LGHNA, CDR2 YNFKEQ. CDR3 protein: CASSRSTNGGPHNEQFF. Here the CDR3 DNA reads TGTGCCAGCAGCCGGTCCACAAACGGGGGGCCTCACAATGAGCAGTTCTTC.

The CDR3 DNA is TGTGCCAGCAGCTGTTTCAGAAGCTCTGGAAACACCATATATTTT. Translating gives CASSCFRSSGNTIYF. The rearrangement joins TRBV7-3 to TRBJ1-3; the D is unclear. The germline CDR1 and CDR2 sequences are SGHTA and FQGTGA. With 4 bases removed from V and 0 bases from J, the gap between germline ends came to 10 bases. This CDR3 is built from 15 residues.

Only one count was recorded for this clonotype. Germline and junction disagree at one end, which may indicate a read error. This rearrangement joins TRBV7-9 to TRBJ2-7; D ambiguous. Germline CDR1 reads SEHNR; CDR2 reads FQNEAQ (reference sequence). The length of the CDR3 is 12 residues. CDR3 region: CTSSLDNYEQYF. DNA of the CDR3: TGTACCAGCAGCTTAGACAACTACGAGCAGTACTTC.

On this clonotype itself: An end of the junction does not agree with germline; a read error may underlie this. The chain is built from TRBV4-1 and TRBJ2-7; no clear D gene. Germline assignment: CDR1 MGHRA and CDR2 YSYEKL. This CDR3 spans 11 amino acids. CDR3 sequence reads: CASSQGLERYF. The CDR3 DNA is TGCGCCAGCAGCCAAGGCCTGGAGCGGTACTTC.

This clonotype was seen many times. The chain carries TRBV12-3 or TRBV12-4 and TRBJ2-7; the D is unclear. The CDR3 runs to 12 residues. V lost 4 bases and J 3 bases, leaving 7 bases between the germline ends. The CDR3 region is CASSSAGYEQYF. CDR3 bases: TGTGCCAGCAGTTCCGCCGGCTACGAGCAGTACTTC.

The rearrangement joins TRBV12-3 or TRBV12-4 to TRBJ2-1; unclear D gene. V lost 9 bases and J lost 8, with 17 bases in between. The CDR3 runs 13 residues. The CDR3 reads CASLDQRYYEQFF. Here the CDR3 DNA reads TGTGCCAGTTTGGACCAAAGGTACTATGAGCAGTTCTTC.

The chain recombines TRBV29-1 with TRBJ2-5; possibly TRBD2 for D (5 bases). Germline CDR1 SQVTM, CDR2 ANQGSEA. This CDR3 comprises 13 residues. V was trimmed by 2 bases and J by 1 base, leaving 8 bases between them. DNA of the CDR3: TGCAGCGTTGAATCGCGGGCCCAAGAGACCCAGTACTTC. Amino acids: CSVESRAQETQYF. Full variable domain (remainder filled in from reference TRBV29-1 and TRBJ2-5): SAVISQKPSRDICQRGTSLTIQCQVDSQVTMMFWYRQQPGQSLTLIATANQGSEATYESGFVIDKFPISRPNLTFSTLTVSNMSPEDSSIYLCSVESRAQETQYFGPGTRLLVL.

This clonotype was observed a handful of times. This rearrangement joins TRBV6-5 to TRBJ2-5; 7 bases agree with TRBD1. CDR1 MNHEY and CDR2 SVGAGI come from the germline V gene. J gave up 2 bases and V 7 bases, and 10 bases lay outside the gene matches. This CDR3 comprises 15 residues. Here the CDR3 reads CASNTGALGQETQYF. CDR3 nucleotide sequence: TGTGCCAGCAATACAGGGGCCTTGGGGCAAGAGACCCAGTACTTC.

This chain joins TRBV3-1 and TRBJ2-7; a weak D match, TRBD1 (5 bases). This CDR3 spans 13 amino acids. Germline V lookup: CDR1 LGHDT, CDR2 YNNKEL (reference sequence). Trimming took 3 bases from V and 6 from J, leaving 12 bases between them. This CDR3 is CASSQSGHIEQYF. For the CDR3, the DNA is TGTGCCAGCAGCCAGTCAGGGCACATCGAGCAGTACTTC.

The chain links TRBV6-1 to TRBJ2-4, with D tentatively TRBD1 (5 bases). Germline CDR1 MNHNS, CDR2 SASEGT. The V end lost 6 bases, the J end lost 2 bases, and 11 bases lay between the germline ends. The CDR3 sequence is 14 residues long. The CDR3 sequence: CASRGSGSKNIQYF. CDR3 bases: TGTGCCAGCAGGGGTTCAGGGTCCAAAAACATTCAGTACTTC.

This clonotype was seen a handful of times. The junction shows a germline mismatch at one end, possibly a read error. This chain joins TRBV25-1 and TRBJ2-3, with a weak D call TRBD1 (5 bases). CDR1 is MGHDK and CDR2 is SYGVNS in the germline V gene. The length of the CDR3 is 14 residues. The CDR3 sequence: CASGDSFRGDTQYF. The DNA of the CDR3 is TGTGCCAGCGGTGACAGTTTTAGGGGAGATACGCAGTATTTT.

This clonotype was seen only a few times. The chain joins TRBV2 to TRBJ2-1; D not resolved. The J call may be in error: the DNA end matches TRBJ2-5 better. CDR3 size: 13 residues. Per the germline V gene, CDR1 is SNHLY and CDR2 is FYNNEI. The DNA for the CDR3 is TGTGCCAGCAGTGAATACACAGTTGAGACCCAGTACTTC. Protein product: CASSEYTVETQYF.

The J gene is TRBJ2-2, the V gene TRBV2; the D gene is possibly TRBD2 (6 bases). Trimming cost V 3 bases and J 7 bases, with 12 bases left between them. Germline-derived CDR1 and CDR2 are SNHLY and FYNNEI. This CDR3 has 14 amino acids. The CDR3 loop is CASSEEGGIGELFF. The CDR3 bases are TGTGCCAGCAGTGAGGAGGGCGGAATCGGGGAGCTGTTTTTT.

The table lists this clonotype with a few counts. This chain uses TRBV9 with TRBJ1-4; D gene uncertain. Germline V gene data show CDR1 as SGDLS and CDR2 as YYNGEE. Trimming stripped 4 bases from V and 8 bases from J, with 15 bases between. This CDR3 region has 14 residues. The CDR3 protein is CASSPTGPVEKLFF. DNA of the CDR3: TGTGCCAGCAGCCCCACTGGCCCGGTGGAAAAACTGTTTTTT. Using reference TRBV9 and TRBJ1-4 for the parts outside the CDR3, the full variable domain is DSGVTQTPKHLITATGQRVTLRCSPRSGDLSVYWYQQSLDQGLQFLIQYYNGEERAKGNILERFSAQQFPDLHSELNLSSLELGDSALYFCASSPTGPVEKLFFGSGTQLSVL.